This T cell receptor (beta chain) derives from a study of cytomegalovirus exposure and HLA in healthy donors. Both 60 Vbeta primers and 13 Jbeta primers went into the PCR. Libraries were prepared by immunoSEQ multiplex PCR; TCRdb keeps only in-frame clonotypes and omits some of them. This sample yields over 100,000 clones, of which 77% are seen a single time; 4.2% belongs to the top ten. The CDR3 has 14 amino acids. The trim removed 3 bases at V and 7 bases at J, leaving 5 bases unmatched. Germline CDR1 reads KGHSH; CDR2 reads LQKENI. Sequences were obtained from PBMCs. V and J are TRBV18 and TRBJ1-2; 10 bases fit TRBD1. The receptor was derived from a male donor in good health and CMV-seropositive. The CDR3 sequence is CASSPGQGMGGYTF. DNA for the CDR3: TGTGCCAGCTCACCGGGACAGGGGATGGGTGGCTACACCTTC.